The clone carrying this TCR beta chain showed up just a few times. Its antigen is not identified. The sample comes from a study of a mutant IDH1 vaccine in newly diagnosed glioma. Looking at the study overall: Previous treatment comprised radiotherapy, temozolomide, or both, mostly both. Study outcomes and limitations: Top-clonotype changes in peripheral T cells seemed unrelated to pseudoprogression.

Time point reported: week 35, safety follow-up. The content of each vaccine dose was 300 ug of mutant IDH1 20-mer peptide, and topical imiquimod accompanied it. CDR3 length: 14 residues. The V gene end was trimmed by 2 bases and the J gene end by 5 bases; junction bases not matched to a gene: 5. CDR1 is MNHNS, CDR2 SASEGT, per germline. Using immunoSEQ multiplex PCR, the repertoire was profiled, and TCRdb retains in-frame clones only, with some absent. Here the sample spans roughly 51,000 clones, roughly 80% being singletons. This TCR was recovered from a middle-aged man with glioma. The sequenced sample was PBMCs, obtained from a glioma patient whose treatment included an IDH1 peptide vaccine. The chain employs TRBV6-1 and TRBJ1-1, with 7 bases aligning to TRBD1. CDR3 DNA: TGTGCCAGCAGTGAAATCCCGACAGGGACTGAAGCTTTCTTT. As protein: CASSEIPTGTEAFF.